These T cell receptor beta chains were read from a single sample in a study of regulatory T cells in long-lasting Graves disease. TCRdb recomputed calls from the multiplex PCR reads with MiXCR, one row per CDR3 protein. The sample holds 450,000 or so distinct CDR3 sequences, approximately 23% seen once. The sequenced sample was peripheral blood mononuclear cells (PBMCs), obtained when the disease was refractory, from a patient treated with antithyroid drugs. All receptors come from a female donor with Graves disease. Both conserved end residues are part of each CDR3. D genes are given only for firm matches. Clone size appears in some rows only: once, few, many, or a class for an expanded clone.

few	14	.	TRBV20-1	TRBJ2-7	CSAGGRGWGNEQYF	TGCAGTGCGGGGGGACGGGGTTGGGGCAACGAGCAGTACTTC
many	15	.	TRBV11-3	TRBJ2-7	CASSLMGASNYEQYF	TGTGCCAGCAGCTTAATGGGGGCAAGCAACTACGAGCAGTACTTC
.	14	TRBD2	TRBV20-1	TRBJ2-7	CSAFSGRGSYEQYF	TGCAGTGCTTTTAGCGGGAGGGGCTCCTACGAGCAGTACTTC
many	12	.	TRBV12-3/TRBV12-4	TRBJ2-7	CASGSQGSEQYF	TGTGCCAGCGGAAGTCAGGGGTCCGAGCAGTACTTC
many	15	TRBD1	TRBV6-2/TRBV6-3	TRBJ2-7	CASSYSRTGVHEQYF	TGTGCCAGCAGTTACTCGAGGACAGGGGTGCACGAGCAGTACTTC
few	14	.	TRBV14	TRBJ1-6	CASSHMSFHSPLHF	TGTGCCAGCAGCCACATGAGTTTTCATTCACCCCTCCACTTT
.	16	.	TRBV2	TRBJ1-5	CASSVDGGYSNQPQHF	TGTGCCAGCAGTGTTGACGGAGGGTATAGCAATCAGCCCCAGCATTTT
.	14	TRBD1	TRBV14	TRBJ1-2	CASSSWTGSYGYTF	TGTGCCAGCAGTTCTTGGACAGGGAGCTATGGCTACACCTTC
many	12	.	TRBV20-1	TRBJ2-7	CSASRQSYEQYF	TGCAGTGCTAGCCGGCAGAGCTACGAGCAGTACTTC
once	14	TRBD1	TRBV7-9	TRBJ2-7	CASSNLAGGGEQYF	TGTGCCAGCAGCAACTTGGCAGGGGGCGGCGAGCAGTACTTC
.	11	.	TRBV19	TRBJ1-2	CASRDRYGYTF	TGTGCCAGTAGGGATCGGTATGGCTACACCTTC
.	17	TRBD2	TRBV29-1	TRBJ2-7	CSVDGIAGGFVGREQYF	TGCAGCGTTGATGGGATAGCGGGGGGGTTTGTTGGGCGGGAGCAGTACTTC
.	14	.	TRBV20-1	TRBJ1-5	CSASRGGIYQPQHF	TGCAGTGCCAGCAGGGGAGGGATTTATCAGCCCCAGCATTTT
.	15	TRBD2	TRBV6-5	TRBJ2-7	CASSYTVAGESEQYF	TGTGCCAGCAGTTACACGGTAGCGGGAGAGTCCGAGCAGTACTTC
.	13	.	TRBV30	TRBJ2-5	CAWTKGGPETQYF	TGTGCCTGGACCAAAGGGGGGCCAGAGACCCAGTACTTC
many	13	.	TRBV29-1	TRBJ1-1	CSVEALGGTEAFF	TGCAGCGTCGAAGCCCTCGGGGGCACTGAAGCTTTCTTT
many	18	TRBD1	TRBV7-2	TRBJ1-6	CASSSYPKADRGGSPLHF	TGTGCCAGCAGCTCCTACCCGAAAGCGGACAGGGGAGGTTCACCCCTCCACTTT
.	13	.	TRBV27	TRBJ1-6	CASTSIRGSPLHF	TGTGCCAGCACCTCTATAAGGGGTTCACCCCTCCACTTT
.	17	.	TRBV2	TRBJ1-5	CASSEVLTERYNRPQHF	TGTGCCAGCAGTGAAGTTTTGACGGAGCGGTACAATCGGCCCCAGCATTTT
.	20	.	TRBV11-3	TRBJ2-5	CASSLLTGWSETEAQETQYF	TGTGCCAGCAGCTTACTAACCGGGTGGAGTGAAACAGAGGCTCAAGAGACCCAGTACTTC
.	16	.	TRBV7-9	TRBJ2-5	CASSRGTQPPQETQYF	TGTGCCAGCAGCCGCGGGACCCAACCCCCACAAGAGACCCAGTACTTC
.	13	.	TRBV7-6	TRBJ1-4	CASSLGQIEKLFF	TGTGCCAGCAGCCTCGGACAGATTGAAAAACTGTTTTTT
few	16	TRBD2	TRBV4-1	TRBJ2-5	CASSQVGQRGRETQYF	TGCGCCAGCAGCCAAGTTGGCCAGCGGGGTAGGGAGACCCAGTACTTC
.	15	.	TRBV4-3	TRBJ1-1	CASSQEAGANTEAFF	TGCGCCAGCAGCCAAGAGGCGGGGGCGAACACTGAAGCTTTCTTT
many	18	TRBD1	TRBV12-5	TRBJ1-1	CASGLVPLGQGVHTEAFF	TGTGCTAGTGGTTTGGTACCTCTCGGACAGGGTGTACACACTGAAGCTTTCTTT
many	15	.	TRBV11-2	TRBJ1-1	CASSLVGQMGTEAFF	TGTGCCAGCAGCTTAGTAGGGCAAATGGGGACTGAAGCTTTCTTT
.	16	TRBD1	TRBV5-1	TRBJ2-7	CASSPDRSPFSYEQYF	TGCGCCAGCAGCCCGGACAGGTCTCCTTTCTCCTACGAGCAGTACTTC
.	15	TRBD2	TRBV12-3/TRBV12-4	TRBJ2-3	CASSFLAGNTDTQYF	TGTGCCAGCAGTTTCCTAGCGGGGAACACAGATACGCAGTATTTT
few	15	.	TRBV12-3/TRBV12-4	TRBJ1-1	CASSAPGLRNTEAFF	TGTGCCAGCAGTGCCCCGGGACTGAGGAACACTGAAGCTTTCTTT
many	13	.	TRBV7-6	TRBJ1-5	CASSLDTNQPQHF	TGTGCCAGCAGCCTGGACACCAATCAGCCCCAGCATTTT
.	17	.	TRBV7-8	TRBJ2-7	CASSLARTGTKSYEQYF	TGTGCCAGCAGCTTAGCCCGGACGGGGACAAAGTCCTACGAGCAGTACTTC
few	15	TRBD1	TRBV7-2	TRBJ1-2	CASSLTAAGGGGYTF	TGTGCCAGCAGCTTAACCGCAGCAGGGGGAGGTGGCTACACCTTC
few	16	.	TRBV3-1	TRBJ1-4	CASSRQDLQGWEKLFF	TGTGCCAGCAGCCGACAAGATCTACAGGGATGGGAAAAACTGTTTTTT
few	21	TRBD2	TRBV5-1	TRBJ2-2	CASSPDRTSGGLLSRTGELFF	TGCGCCAGCAGCCCGGACCGGACTAGCGGGGGGCTCCTATCGAGGACCGGGGAGCTGTTTTTT
few	14	.	TRBV28	TRBJ1-6	CASSFHSNNSPLHF	TGTGCCAGCAGTTTCCACAGCAATAATTCACCCCTCCACTTT
.	13	.	TRBV7-9	TRBJ2-1	CASSKSKDNEQFF	TGTGCCAGCAGCAAAAGTAAGGACAATGAGCAGTTCTTC
many	14	.	TRBV7-2	TRBJ1-1	CASSLGFGGGEAFF	TGTGCCAGCAGCTTAGGGTTTGGAGGAGGTGAAGCTTTCTTT
.	18	TRBD1	TRBV4-2	TRBJ1-5	CASSQDLGLQGRYQPQHF	TGTGCCAGCAGCCAAGATTTGGGTTTACAGGGGCGCTATCAGCCCCAGCATTTT
.	16	.	TRBV7-6	TRBJ2-7	CASSLRLAGDMYEQYF	TGTGCCAGCAGCTTAAGGTTGGCAGGGGACATGTACGAGCAGTACTTC
few	16	.	TRBV12-5	TRBJ2-5	CASGLGGQFNQETQYF	TGTGCTAGTGGTTTGGGAGGGCAGTTTAACCAAGAGACCCAGTACTTC
few	16	TRBD2	TRBV4-2	TRBJ2-3	CASSQDTSGGTDTQYF	TGTGCCAGCAGCCAAGATACCAGCGGGGGAACAGATACGCAGTATTTT
once	15	TRBD1	TRBV15	TRBJ1-3	CATSRDGTGDNTIYF	TGTGCCACCAGCAGAGATGGGACAGGGGATAACACCATATATTTT
many	12	.	TRBV28	TRBJ1-5	CASLSPNQPQHF	TGTGCCAGCCTCAGCCCCAATCAGCCCCAGCATTTT
many	12	.	TRBV6-2/TRBV6-3	TRBJ2-7	CASSYERYEQYF	TGTGCCAGCAGTTACGAACGGTACGAGCAGTACTTC
few	14	.	TRBV7-9	TRBJ2-2	CASSSGQFTGELFF	TGTGCCAGCAGCTCCGGACAGTTCACCGGGGAGCTGTTTTTT
few	16	.	TRBV6-5	TRBJ2-6	CASSYQIGSGANVLTF	TGTGCCAGCAGTTACCAGATTGGCTCTGGGGCCAACGTCCTGACTTTC
many	18	TRBD2	TRBV28	TRBJ2-5	CASTATGGTYNSQETQYF	TGTGCCAGCACCGCCACCGGGGGGACCTATAACTCCCAAGAGACCCAGTACTTC
many	14	.	TRBV12-3/TRBV12-4	TRBJ2-5	CASSLGGDQETQYF	TGTGCCAGCAGCCTGGGGGGTGACCAAGAGACCCAGTACTTC
few	13	.	TRBV28	TRBJ1-1	CASSSRGGGEAFF	TGTGCCAGCAGTTCTAGGGGGGGGGGGGAAGCTTTCTTT
many	15	TRBD1	TRBV7-2	TRBJ2-4	CASSPTGVGRNIQYF	TGTGCCAGCAGCCCGACAGGGGTCGGGAGAAACATTCAGTACTTC
.	16	.	TRBV27	TRBJ1-3	CASSSWTPGPGNTIYF	TGTGCCAGCAGTTCATGGACTCCTGGGCCGGGAAACACCATATATTTT
many	13	.	TRBV12-3/TRBV12-4	TRBJ2-7	CASSRTATYEQYF	TGTGCCAGCAGTAGGACAGCAACCTACGAGCAGTACTTC
.	12	TRBD1	TRBV28	TRBJ1-2	CATYRGQGAYTF	TGTGCCACCTACCGGGGACAGGGGGCCTACACCTTC
many	13	.	TRBV3-1	TRBJ1-6	CASSQRRGSPLHF	TGTGCCAGCAGCCAGAGGCGAGGTTCACCCCTCCACTTT
few	15	.	TRBV5-5	TRBJ2-7	CASSLEGPIGHEQYF	TGTGCCAGCAGCTTGGAGGGCCCAATAGGTCACGAGCAGTACTTC
.	13	.	TRBV3-1	TRBJ1-1	CASSQNGNTEAFF	TGTGCCAGCAGCCAAAACGGGAACACTGAAGCTTTCTTC
.	14	.	TRBV3-1	TRBJ2-1	CASSQSGGLNEQFF	TGTGCCAGCAGCCAATCTGGAGGACTGAATGAGCAGTTCTTC